This T cell receptor beta chain was profiled in a study of beta chain features in type 1 diabetes. Study-level background: Age, gender, cell numbers and subset yield matched between patients and controls. General observations from the study: In all four CD4+ subsets, TCRB CDR3 length was significantly, moderately reduced in type 1 diabetes. Comparison showed that naive, central memory and Treg TCRB repertoires appeared more similar among patients than among healthy donors.

Sorting with CD45RO/CCR7/CD25/CD127/CD95/CD27 yielded naive, central memory, regulatory and stem-like memory CD4+ cells. Without exception, sorted populations had purity beyond 98%. With respect to this clone: Its cognate antigen is unknown.

This CDR3 comprises 16 residues. Trimming took 0 bases from V and 2 from J; bases not matched to a gene: 4. Germline V gene lookup returns CDR1 SGHRS and CDR2 YFSETQ. What was sequenced were expressed TCRB transcripts, since all of the isolated RNA had been reverse transcribed. The data were produced by immunoSEQ multiplex PCR, yet TCRdb's version contains in-frame clones alone and is incomplete. The data contain hundreds of thousands of clones, over 11% of them seen just once; the ten biggest clones take up roughly 0.018%. V usage is TRBV5-1 and J usage is TRBJ2-2, with 7 bases matching TRBD2. What was sequenced was naive CD4+ T cells from blood. This TCR derives from a man younger than 40 with type 1 diabetes. CDR3: CASSLGGRYNTGELFF. As DNA, the CDR3 is TGCGCCAGCAGCTTGGGCGGGAGATATAACACCGGGGAGCTGTTTTTT.